Below, one T cell receptor beta chain is given with its context. This record belongs to a study of blood T cell repertoires in COVID-19. Study background: The United States, Italy and Spain were the sources of the acute and convalescent COVID-19 samples. T cells, B-cell-depleted T cells, or PBMCs provided the cDNA or gDNA that served as material.

Original processing methods: By means of reference gene primer amplification, nucleated cell counts were estimated. Generated by immunoSEQ multiplex PCR, the TCRdb table keeps only in-frame clones and is missing some. V, J and clone size reflect that table, while D and trimming were determined from the DNA. This table holds some 140,000 clones, about four fifths found once. Trimming shortened V by 0 bases and J by 1 base, and 7 bases separated the two germline ends. This CDR3 is built from 14 residues. The germline V gene encodes CDR1 SGHRS and CDR2 YFSETQ. The source material was peripheral blood. This TCR derives from an older woman with active or convalescent COVID-19. The chain uses TRBV5-1 and TRBJ2-5, with D hard to call. This CDR3 is CASSLGQVQETQYF. The CDR3 nucleotides read TGCGCCAGCAGCTTGGGTCAGGTCCAAGAGACCCAGTACTTC.